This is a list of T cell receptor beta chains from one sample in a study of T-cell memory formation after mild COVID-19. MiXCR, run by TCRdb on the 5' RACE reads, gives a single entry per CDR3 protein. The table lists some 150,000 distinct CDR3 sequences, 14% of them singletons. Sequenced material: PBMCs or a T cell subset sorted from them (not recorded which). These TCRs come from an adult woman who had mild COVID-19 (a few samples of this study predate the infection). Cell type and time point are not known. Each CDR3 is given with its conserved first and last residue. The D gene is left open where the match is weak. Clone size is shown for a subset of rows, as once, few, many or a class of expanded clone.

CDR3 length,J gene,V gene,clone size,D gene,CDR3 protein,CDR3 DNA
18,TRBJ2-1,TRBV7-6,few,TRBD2,CASSLGGGGLAGYNEQFF,TGTGCCAGCAGCCTTGGCGGGGGAGGACTAGCGGGGTACAATGAGCAGTTCTTC
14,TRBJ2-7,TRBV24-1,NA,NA,CATSDSPARGEQYF,TGTGCCACCAGTGATTCTCCAGCCAGAGGAGAGCAGTACTTC
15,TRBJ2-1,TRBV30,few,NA,CAWSGLDRPYNEQFF,TGTGCCTGGAGCGGACTGGACAGACCCTACAATGAGCAGTTCTTC
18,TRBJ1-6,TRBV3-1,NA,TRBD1,CASSQGEQGALDNSPLHF,TGTGCCAGCAGCCAGGGGGAACAGGGGGCATTAGATAATTCACCCCTCCACTTT
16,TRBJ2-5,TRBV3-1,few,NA,CASSQAPGHFEETQYF,TGTGCCAGCAGCCAAGCCCCGGGACACTTCGAAGAGACCCAGTACTTC
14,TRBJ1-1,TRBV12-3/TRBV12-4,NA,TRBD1,CASSFGTGSTEAFF,TGTGCCAGCAGTTTCGGGACAGGGAGTACTGAAGCTTTCTTT
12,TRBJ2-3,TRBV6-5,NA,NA,CASNHPGNTQYF,TGTGCCAGCAACCATCCGGGAAATACGCAGTATTTT
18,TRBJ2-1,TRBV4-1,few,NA,CASSNGNLGRPSYNEQFF,TGCGCCAGCAGTAATGGGAATCTGGGCAGGCCCTCCTACAATGAGCAGTTCTTC
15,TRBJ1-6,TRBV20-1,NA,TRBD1,CSARDPRDRGPTLHF,TGCAGTGCTAGAGATCCCCGGGACAGGGGGCCCACCCTCCACTTT
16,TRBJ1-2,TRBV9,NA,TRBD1,CASSVGTGGAHYGYTF,TGTGCCAGCAGCGTGGGGACAGGGGGCGCCCACTATGGCTACACCTTC
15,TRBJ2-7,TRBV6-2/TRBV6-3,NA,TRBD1,CASTWRTGGFYEQYF,TGTGCCAGCACTTGGAGGACAGGGGGCTTCTACGAGCAGTACTTC
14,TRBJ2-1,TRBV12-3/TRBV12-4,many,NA,CASSLKQGSHEQFF,TGTGCCAGCAGTTTAAAACAGGGTAGCCATGAGCAGTTCTTC
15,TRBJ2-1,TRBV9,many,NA,CASSVSGSSYNEQFF,TGTGCCAGCAGCGTCTCCGGAAGCTCCTACAATGAGCAGTTCTTC
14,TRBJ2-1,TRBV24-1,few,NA,CATTGTDTNNEQFF,TGTGCCACCACCGGGACGGACACGAACAATGAGCAGTTCTTC
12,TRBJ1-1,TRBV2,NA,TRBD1,CASLDRGQEAFF,TGTGCCAGTTTAGACAGGGGACAAGAAGCTTTCTTT
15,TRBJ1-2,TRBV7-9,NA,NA,CASSSSGRGIDGYTF,TGTGCCAGCAGCTCCTCGGGCAGGGGTATAGATGGCTACACCTTC
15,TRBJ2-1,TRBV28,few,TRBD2,CASSYTSGSYNEQFF,TGTGCCAGCAGTTATACTAGCGGGAGTTACAATGAGCAGTTCTTC
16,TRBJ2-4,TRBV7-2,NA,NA,CASSPGPSLAKNIQYF,TGTGCCAGCAGCCCAGGGCCTAGTTTAGCCAAAAACATTCAGTACTTC
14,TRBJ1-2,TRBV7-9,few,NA,CASSTSEANYGYTF,TGTGCCAGCAGCACCAGCGAAGCTAACTATGGCTACACCTTC
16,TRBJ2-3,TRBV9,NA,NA,CASSSRFGGSTDTQYF,TGTGCCAGCAGCTCTCGCTTCGGGGGAAGCACAGATACGCAGTATTTT
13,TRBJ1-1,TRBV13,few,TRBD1,CASSLGGGPEAFF,TGTGCCAGCAGCTTAGGAGGGGGCCCTGAAGCTTTCTTT
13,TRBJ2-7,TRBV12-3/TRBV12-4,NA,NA,CASSFVGSGEQYF,TGTGCCAGCAGTTTTGTGGGCTCCGGCGAGCAGTACTTC
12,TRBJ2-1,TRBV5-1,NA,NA,CASSFLRNEQFF,TGCGCCAGCAGCTTTCTTAGGAATGAGCAGTTCTTC
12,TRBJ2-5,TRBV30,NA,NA,CAWSVIGETQYF,TGTGCCTGGAGTGTAATTGGCGAGACCCAGTACTTC
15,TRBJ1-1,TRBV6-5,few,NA,CASSYAYRVNTEAFF,TGTGCCAGCAGTTACGCCTACAGGGTGAACACTGAAGCTTTCTTT
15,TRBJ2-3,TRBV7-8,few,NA,CASSLHGSSTDTQYF,TGTGCCAGCAGCTTACACGGGAGTAGCACAGATACGCAGTATTTT
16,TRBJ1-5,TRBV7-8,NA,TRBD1,CASSLDHSGGLQPQHF,TGTGCCAGCAGCTTAGATCATTCAGGGGGCCTTCAGCCCCAGCATTTT
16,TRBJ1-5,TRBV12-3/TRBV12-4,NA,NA,CASSLGGNSFNQPQHF,TGTGCCAGCAGTTTAGGAGGGAACAGCTTCAATCAGCCCCAGCATTTT
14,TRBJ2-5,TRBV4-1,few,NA,CASSQEITQETQYF,TGCGCCAGCAGCCAAGAAATTACCCAAGAGACCCAGTACTTC
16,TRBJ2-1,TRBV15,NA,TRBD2,CATSRELAGAYNEQFF,TGTGCCACCAGCAGAGAACTAGCGGGGGCATACAATGAGCAGTTCTTC
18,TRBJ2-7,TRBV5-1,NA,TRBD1,CASSVTGDPPSFSYEQYF,TGCGCCAGCAGCGTAACAGGGGACCCCCCAAGCTTCTCCTACGAGCAGTACTTC
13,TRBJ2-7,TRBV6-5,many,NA,CASSYARGYEQYF,TGTGCCAGCAGTTACGCTAGAGGCTACGAGCAGTACTTC
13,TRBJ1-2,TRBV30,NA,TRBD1,CAWSAGQGGGYTF,TGTGCCTGGAGCGCGGGACAGGGGGGTGGCTACACCTTC
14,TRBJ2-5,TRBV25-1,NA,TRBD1,CASSLGQGVETQYF,TGTGCCAGCAGTCTAGGACAGGGAGTAGAGACCCAGTACTTC
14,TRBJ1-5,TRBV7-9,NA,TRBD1,CASTPGTGNQPQHF,TGTGCCAGCACCCCAGGGACAGGCAATCAGCCCCAGCATTTT
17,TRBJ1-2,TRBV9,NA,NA,CASSVASGGMDNYGYTF,TGTGCCAGCAGCGTAGCCTCGGGGGGGATGGACAACTATGGCTACACCTTC
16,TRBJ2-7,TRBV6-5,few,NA,CASSYGNRKRSYEQYF,TGTGCCAGCAGTTACGGAAACAGAAAACGGTCCTACGAGCAGTACTTC
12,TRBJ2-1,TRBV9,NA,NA,CASGEWDNEQFF,TGTGCCAGCGGCGAGTGGGACAATGAGCAGTTCTTC
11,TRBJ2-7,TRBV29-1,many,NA,CSVERTGEQYF,TGCAGCGTTGAACGAACAGGCGAGCAGTACTTC
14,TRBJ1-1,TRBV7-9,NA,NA,CASSLPDSNTEAFF,TGTGCCAGCAGCTTGCCGGATTCGAACACTGAAGCTTTCTTT
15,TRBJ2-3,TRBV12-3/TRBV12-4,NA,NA,CASSTYRVRADTQYF,TGTGCCAGCAGTACGTACAGGGTGCGGGCAGATACGCAGTATTTT
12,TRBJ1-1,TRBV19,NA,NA,CASSIRGAEAFF,TGTGCCAGTAGTATCCGGGGGGCTGAAGCTTTCTTT
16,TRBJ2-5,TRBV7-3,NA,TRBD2,CASSPFRAGVQETQYF,TGTGCCAGCAGCCCTTTTCGTGCGGGGGTCCAAGAGACCCAGTACTTC